One sample yielded the 21 T cell receptor beta chains listed below, sequenced in a study of T cell repertoires in cytomegalovirus infection. TCRdb reprocessed the reads via MiXCR and lists one record per CDR3 protein. The sample has roughly 340,000 distinct CDR3 sequences; 25% to 35% are singletons. No antigens are known for them. The source material was cultured PBMCs, sampled from culture after CMV antigen stimulation. The receptor set was obtained from a human donor in good health (CMV status not recorded). Some clones in this sample may be carry-over from other donors' samples.

The genes are TRBV7-6 and TRBJ2-3; unclear D gene. The CDR3 sequence is 16 residues long. Trimming cost V 4 bases and J 1 base, with 15 bases left between them. Germline CDR1 reads SGHVS; CDR2 reads FNYEAQ. The DNA of the CDR3 is TGTGCCAGCAGCTGGGGTGTGGGTCCCGGCACAGATACGCAGTATTTT. Residues: CASSWGVGPGTDTQYF.

This clonotype was seen many times. J is TRBJ2-1 and V is TRBV7-8; 10 bases align to TRBD2. The CDR3 has 15 residues. Germline lookup yields CDR1 SGHVS and CDR2 FQNEAQ. The junction had 8 bases not matched to a gene; V was cut back by 5 bases and J by 7 bases. The CDR3 DNA sequence: TGTGCCAGCAGCCTGAGCGGGAGGGCCAGGAATGAGCAGTTCTTC. Its protein is CASSLSGRARNEQFF.

The rearrangement uses TRBV12-3 or TRBV12-4 and TRBJ1-2; no definite D call. The ends were cut back, 2 bases at V and 6 bases at J, with 10 bases in the middle. The CDR3 totals 13 residues. CDR3 in amino acids: CASSLSVTNGYTF. As DNA, the CDR3 is TGTGCCAGCAGTTTAAGTGTCACCAATGGCTACACCTTC.

This clonotype was counted between two and nine times. The rearrangement joins TRBV12-5 to TRBJ1-1, with no clear D. V was cut by 4 bases and J by 4 bases, with 4 bases left in between. Per germline, CDR1 LGHNT and CDR2 FRNRAP. The CDR3 sequence is 11 residues long. The CDR3, as DNA: TGTGCTAGTGGTTGGGTCACTGAAGCTTTCTTT. Its translation: CASGWVTEAFF.

This clonotype showed up just a few times. This rearrangement joins TRBV12-3 or TRBV12-4 to TRBJ1-2, with D perhaps TRBD1 (5 bases). The length of the CDR3 is 14 residues. Deletions cut 5 bases from V and 5 bases from J, with 15 bases between. This chain's CDR3 is CASSPVQAGYGYTF. CDR3 DNA: TGTGCCAGCAGTCCGGTACAGGCTGGGTATGGCTACACCTTC.

The rearrangement links TRBV13 to TRBJ2-7, with D possibly matching TRBD1 (6 bases). The CDR3 extends over 14 amino acids. Germline CDR1 PRHDT, CDR2 FYEKMQ (reference sequence). V lost 2 bases to trimming and J lost 5 bases, with 13 bases between them. CDR3 DNA sequence: TGTGCCAGCAGCTTATTAACAGGGTTCAACGAGCAGTACTTC. It encodes CASSLLTGFNEQYF.

The chain links TRBV5-5 to TRBJ2-3, with a possible D match to TRBD2 (6 bases). Germline lookup yields CDR1 SGHKS and CDR2 YYEKEE (reference sequence). Trimming cost V 7 bases and J 4 bases, with 16 bases left between them. The CDR3 spans 14 residues. DNA of the CDR3: TGTGCCAGCCGCTGGAGGGGCCAGGCAGATACGCAGTATTTT. Amino acids: CASRWRGQADTQYF. Supplemented by reference TRBV5-5 and TRBJ2-3, the full variable domain reads DAGVTQSPTHLIKTRGQQVTLRCSPISGHKSVSWYQQVLGQGPQFIFQYYEKEERGRGNFPDRFSARQFPNYSSELNVNALLLGDSALYLCASRWRGQADTQYFGPGTRLTVL.

This clonotype was detected a few times. The rearrangement joins TRBV24-1 to TRBJ2-2; 7 nucleotides agree with TRBD1. J lost 6 bases, V lost 4 bases, and 7 bases had no gene match. The CDR3 is 15 amino acids. The germline V gene encodes CDR1 KGHDR and CDR2 SFDVKD. The CDR3 is CATSEPSGGPGELFF. The DNA for the CDR3 is TGTGCCACCAGTGAGCCTTCAGGGGGTCCCGGGGAGCTGTTTTTT.

This clonotype has more than one count but fewer than ten. The chain joins TRBV7-6 to TRBJ1-6, with 9 bases lining up with TRBD1. Unmatched junction bases numbered 4, after V lost 5 bases and J lost 5 bases. The CDR3 totals 15 residues. The V gene's germline CDR1 is SGHVS and CDR2 FNYEAQ. The CDR3: CASSDRDRDNSPLHF. In DNA form, the CDR3 reads TGTGCCAGCAGCGACCGGGACAGGGATAATTCACCCCTCCACTTT.

The V gene is TRBV6-5, the J gene TRBJ1-2, with 7 bases aligning to TRBD1. From germline, CDR1 is MNHEY and CDR2 SVGAGI. The CDR3 sequence is 13 residues long. V dropped 5 bases and J dropped 3; count of bases not matched to a gene: 3. CDR3 DNA: TGTGCCAGCAGTAAAGGGGGCGACTATGGCTACACCTTC. The encoded protein is CASSKGGDYGYTF.

The rearrangement links TRBV19 to TRBJ2-2, with D perhaps TRBD1 (5 bases). The CDR3 is 14 residues long. In germline, CDR1 is LNHDA, CDR2 SQIVND (reference sequence). V lost 9 bases and J lost 4, with 15 bases in between. CDR3 sequence reads: CASRVELGTGELFF. The CDR3 bases are TGTGCCAGCAGGGTGGAACTTGGCACCGGGGAGCTGTTTTTT.

The V gene is TRBV25-1, the J gene TRBJ1-2; D is undetermined. The CDR3 sequence is 14 residues long. Germline values: CDR1 MGHDK, CDR2 SYGVNS. Trimming pared 1 base from V and 8 bases from J, leaving 14 bases between. The CDR3 DNA is TGTGCCAGCAGTGAATTGGGGTCAATGCGCGGCTACACCTTC. Translating it yields CASSELGSMRGYTF.

This clonotype appeared a few times. The chain uses TRBV6-8 and TRBJ2-2; 9 bases match TRBD1. In germline, CDR1 is MNHGY, CDR2 SAAAGT. The CDR3 extends over 15 amino acids. Trimming took 6 bases from V and 4 from J; bases not matched to a gene: 6. The DNA for the CDR3 is TGTGCCAGCAGCCCAGGACAGGGGTTCACCGGGGAGCTGTTTTTT. Protein: CASSPGQGFTGELFF.

This clonotype was detected many times. This rearrangement joins TRBV7-8 to TRBJ1-5, with TRBD1 matching 8 bases. V shed 1 base, J shed 6 bases, and the junction held 5 bases outside the gene matches. Germline V gives CDR1 SGHVS, CDR2 FQNEAQ. The CDR3 spans 15 residues. This chain's CDR3 is CASSLESGGFQPQHF. CDR3 coding DNA: TGTGCCAGCAGCTTAGAATCAGGGGGCTTTCAGCCCCAGCATTTT.

This clonotype was counted ten times or more. The gene calls are TRBV11-1 and TRBJ2-1, with no clear D. Trimming cost V 1 base and J 0 bases, with 13 bases left between them. The CDR3 is made up of 17 amino acids. CDR1 is SGHAT, CDR2 FQDESV, per germline (reference sequence). The DNA of the CDR3 is TGTGCCAGCAGCTTAGGTGGGGAACCGAGCTCCTACAATGAGCAGTTCTTC. This translates into CASSLGGEPSSYNEQFF.

On this clonotype itself: A much larger clone differs from this one at a single base, so this may be a read error. The rearrangement joins TRBV7-6 to TRBJ2-7; maybe TRBD1 (5 bases). The V and J ends lost 4 bases and 6 bases respectively, with 16 bases between them. The V gene's germline CDR1 is SGHVS and CDR2 FNYEAQ. The CDR3 has 14 residues. This CDR3 reads CASSSRSGNTEQYF. CDR3 bases: TGTGCCAGCAGCTCGAGATCAGGGAACACCGAGCAGTACTTC.

The V and J genes are TRBV4-1 and TRBJ1-4; D ambiguous. The ends were cut back, 1 base at V and 6 bases at J, with 9 bases in the middle. Germline values: CDR1 MGHRA, CDR2 YSYEKL. This CDR3 contains 14 residues. The CDR3: CASSQGGGDEKLFF. Here the CDR3 DNA reads TGCGCCAGCAGCCAAGGAGGAGGAGATGAAAAACTGTTTTTT.

The rearrangement uses TRBV7-6 and TRBJ2-1; TRBD2 might be the D (6 bases). The CDR3 totals 16 residues. Germline V gene data show CDR1 as SGHVS and CDR2 as FNYEAQ. Deletions cut 0 bases from V and 7 bases from J, with 16 bases between. The CDR3 DNA is TGTGCCAGCAGCTTAGCTGTGGGGGGTCCCCATAATGAGCAGTTCTTC. It specifies CASSLAVGGPHNEQFF.

The rearrangement joins TRBV6-8 to TRBJ2-3, with 8 bases aligning to TRBD1. The germline V gene has CDR1 MNHGY and CDR2 SAAAGT. V dropped 6 bases and J dropped 2; count of bases not matched to a gene: 4. The CDR3 has 14 amino acids. This chain's CDR3 is CASRTGVVTDTQYF. DNA of the CDR3: TGTGCCAGCAGGACAGGGGTGGTCACAGATACGCAGTATTTT.

This clonotype was picked up a small number of times. The rearrangement joins TRBV12-3 or TRBV12-4 to TRBJ2-2; tentative D call: TRBD1 (5 bases). The CDR3 is made up of 12 amino acids. V gave up 5 bases and J gave up 6 bases, with 7 bases separating them. For the CDR3, the DNA is TGTGCCAGCAGTCAAGGGGCCGGGGAGCTGTTTTTT. This encodes CASSQGAGELFF.

This chain joins TRBV7-9 and TRBJ2-7, with D tentatively TRBD1 or TRBD2 (6 bases each). Looked up from germline, CDR1 is SEHNR and CDR2 is FQNEAQ (reference sequence). This CDR3 has 14 residues. Trimming removed 5 bases from V and 5 bases from J, with 16 bases in between. The CDR3 nucleotides read TGTGCCAGCAGCCCTCGAGGGGGGTCGAACGAGCAGTACTTC. The encoded protein is CASSPRGGSNEQYF.